This T cell receptor beta chain was identified in a study of long-term antiretroviral therapy in people with HIV. Whole-study results and caveats: Controls had broader CDR3 length ranges than HIV repertoires did.

Trimming pared 2 bases from V and 6 bases from J, leaving 14 bases between. The CDR3 has 15 residues. CDR1 and CDR2 from the germline V gene are MNHEY and SVGAGI. Worth noting for this clone: Antigen unknown.

The authors ran the immunoSEQ assay, v3.0, at survey level. The repertoire was sequenced with immunoSEQ multiplex PCR; TCRdb's copy has only in-frame clones and lacks some. This sample has some 23,000 clones, with less than 80% found just once. This specimen was unsorted PBMCs, taken 1.1 years before starting antiretroviral therapy. The J gene is TRBJ1-5, the V gene TRBV6-5; D may be TRBD1 (5 bases). The receptor's source is a woman between 35 and 50 years old with HIV. This chain's CDR3 is CASSYAKMGGQPQHF. CDR3 sequence (DNA): TGTGCCAGCAGTTACGCCAAGATGGGGGGTCAGCCCCAGCATTTT.